This T cell receptor (beta chain) was sequenced in a study of blood T cell repertoires in COVID-19. Study as a whole: Material from acute and convalescent COVID-19 was sourced from the United States, Italy and Spain. In each case, the material was cDNA or gDNA derived from T cells, B-cell-depleted T cells, or PBMCs.

The CDR3 sequence is 12 residues long. Germline CDR1 SNHLY, CDR2 FYNNEI. V trimming: 9 bases; J trimming: 1 base; junction bases outside the gene matches: 2. In the authors' workflow: Counts of nucleated cells, estimated from reference gene primer amplification, were obtained. Profiled with immunoSEQ multiplex PCR; TCRdb holds only in-frame clones, not every one. The DNA was the basis for D and trimming; V, J and clone size are from that table. This table holds about 180,000 clones, around 87% found once. Sequencing was done on a sample of peripheral blood. This TCR was sampled from a man aged 35-49 years with active or convalescent COVID-19. V gene TRBV2 combines with J gene TRBJ1-1; 7 bases are a match to TRBD1. This chain's CDR3 is CASNRGNTEAFF. DNA for the CDR3: TGTGCCAGTAACAGGGGGAACACTGAAGCTTTCTTT.